Below are 22 T cell receptor beta chains sequenced from a single sample in a study of blood T cells in healthy people across ages. A second PCR of about 6 to 11 cycles used a sample-barcoded 5' primer and a J-beta primer mix. TCRdb independently ran MiXCR on the 5' RACE reads; one entry per CDR3 protein. Of around 1.5 million distinct CDR3 sequences in the sample, around 59% were seen once. Source material: blood. Source of these receptors: a man aged 18 to 35 in good health.

This clonotype was seen a few times. The V gene is TRBV27, the J gene TRBJ2-1, with no clear D. The V end lost 8 bases, the J end lost 5 bases, and 25 bases lay between the germline ends. This CDR3 is 17 amino acids long. Germline V lookup: CDR1 MNHEY, CDR2 SMNVEV (reference sequence). The CDR3 sequence: CASRPPSWADENNEQFF. CDR3 nucleotides: TGTGCCAGCCGACCCCCTTCGTGGGCGGATGAGAACAATGAGCAGTTCTTC.

This chain joins TRBV29-1 and TRBJ2-1; no firm D call. CDR3 length: 11 amino acids. V was pared by 4 bases and J by 8 bases, with 9 bases between. Germline V gene lookup returns CDR1 SQVTM and CDR2 ANQGSEA. The CDR3 here is CSVGLAYEQFF. The CDR3 coding sequence is TGCAGCGTTGGGTTGGCTTATGAGCAGTTCTTC.

The V call is TRBV3-1, the J call TRBJ1-5; weak D call: TRBD1 (5 bases). There are 17 residues in the CDR3. CDR1 is LGHDT and CDR2 is YNNKEL in the germline V gene (reference sequence). V lost 0 bases and J 5 bases, leaving 17 bases between the germline ends. CDR3 DNA sequence: TGTGCCAGCAGCCAAGATACAGTCCGGGACGGAGATCAGCCCCAGCATTTT. This sequence encodes CASSQDTVRDGDQPQHF.

The chain is built from TRBV9 and TRBJ2-5; the D gene is possibly TRBD2 (6 bases). The CDR3 is 13 amino acids. The V gene lost 5 bases and the J gene lost 2 bases, with 10 bases spanning the gap. Germline values: CDR1 SGDLS, CDR2 YYNGEE. The CDR3 DNA sequence: TGTGCCAGCAGGTTAAGCGGGCAAGAGACCCAGTACTTC. Residues: CASRLSGQETQYF.

The genes are TRBV14 and TRBJ2-6, with 8 bases aligning to TRBD1. This CDR3 region has 17 residues. Per germline, CDR1 SGHDN and CDR2 FVKESK. V shed 5 bases, J shed 2 bases, and the junction held 8 bases outside the gene matches. CDR3 region: CASSFYSGGTGANVLTF. The CDR3 nucleotides read TGTGCCAGCAGCTTCTATTCAGGGGGCACTGGGGCCAACGTCCTGACTTTC. Full variable domain (remainder filled in from reference TRBV14 and TRBJ2-6): EAGVTQFPSHSVIEKGQTVTLRCDPISGHDNLYWYRRVMGKEIKFLLHFVKESKQDESGMPNNRFLAERTGGTYSTLKVQPAELEDSGVYFCASSFYSGGTGANVLTFGAGSRLTVL.

V gene TRBV11-2 combines with J gene TRBJ2-5; D unclear. The CDR3 has 12 amino acids. Germline CDR1 and CDR2: SGHAT and FQNNGV. V lost 5 bases to trimming and J lost 11 bases, with 15 bases between them. The CDR3 sequence: CASSGYFDEQYF. DNA of the CDR3: TGTGCCAGCAGCGGTTATTTCGATGAGCAGTACTTC.

A word on this clonotype: Just one base apart from a much larger clone, this may be a read error. This rearrangement joins TRBV5-1 to TRBJ2-7; D uncertain. The CDR3 consists of 13 residues. Trimming removed 0 bases from V and 5 bases from J, with 9 bases in between. Looked up from germline, CDR1 is SGHRS and CDR2 is YFSETQ. The CDR3 loop is CASSLGADDEQYF. The CDR3 bases are TGCGCCAGCAGCTTGGGGGCAGACGACGAGCAGTACTTC.

The genes are TRBV6-4 and TRBJ2-1, with D possibly being TRBD1 or TRBD2 (5 bases each). The CDR3 sequence is 16 residues long. The ends were cut back, 0 bases at V and 4 bases at J, with 13 bases in the middle. CDR1 is MRHNA, CDR2 SNTAGT, per germline. The chain's CDR3 is CASSDSVGRMYNEQFF. The CDR3 DNA is TGTGCCAGCAGTGACTCTGTGGGACGGATGTACAATGAGCAGTTCTTC.

The genes are TRBV5-1 and TRBJ2-3, with TRBD2 identical over 12 bases. The germline V gene encodes CDR1 SGHRS and CDR2 YFSETQ. Unmatched junction bases numbered 9, after V lost 2 bases and J lost 5 bases. The CDR3 runs to 17 residues. Here the CDR3 DNA reads TGCGCCAGCAGCTTCAACCTAGCGGGAGGGCCGGTAGATACGCAGTATTTT. Its translation is CASSFNLAGGPVDTQYF.

V gene TRBV12-5 combines with J gene TRBJ2-1; D is unresolved. Germline CDR1 LGHNT, CDR2 FRNRAP. The CDR3 totals 13 residues. V gave up 5 bases and J gave up 7 bases, with 12 bases separating them. CDR3 DNA: TGTGCTAGTGGTCCCGATAGTGTGAATGAGCAGTTCTTC. It yields the protein CASGPDSVNEQFF.

V usage is TRBV25-1 and J usage is TRBJ1-1; D remains ambiguous. The V end was cut by 9 bases, the J end by 0 bases, with 11 bases between. CDR3 length: 13 residues. Germline CDR1 is MGHDK and CDR2 is SYGVNS. The CDR3 loop reads CARIGYMNTEAFF. Written as DNA, the CDR3 is TGTGCCAGGATCGGATACATGAACACTGAAGCTTTCTTT.

The chain links TRBV5-1 to TRBJ2-7, with 10 bases fitting TRBD1. CDR3 size: 15 residues. V trimming: 4 bases; J trimming: 3 bases; junction bases outside the gene matches: 7. Germline V gene lookup returns CDR1 SGHRS and CDR2 YFSETQ. CDR3 sequence (DNA): TGCGCCAGCAGCAACGATGGGACAGGGGTCTACGAGCAGTACTTC. Translating gives CASSNDGTGVYEQYF.

V usage is TRBV29-1 and J usage is TRBJ2-5; TRBD1 aligns across 10 bases. The CDR3 is made up of 12 amino acids. The V gene's germline CDR1 is SQVTM and CDR2 ANQGSEA. The junction had 9 bases not matched to a gene; V was cut back by 6 bases and J by 11 bases. The CDR3 DNA sequence: TGCAGCGTCCAGGGACAGGGGAATGAGCAGTACTTC. Its protein is CSVQGQGNEQYF.

This clonotype has only a few counts. Here the CDR3 reads CASSDQDGGNYGYTF. CDR3 sequence (DNA): TGCGCCAGCAGCGACCAGGACGGCGGTAACTATGGCTACACCTTC. The chain combines TRBV4-1 with TRBJ1-2; D is undetermined. This CDR3 has 15 residues. Germline CDR1 is MGHRA and CDR2 is YSYEKL. The ends were cut back, 5 bases at V and 1 base at J, with 14 bases in the middle.

This clonotype was found a few times. This chain uses TRBV27 with TRBJ2-7, with D perhaps matching TRBD1 (6 bases). CDR3 length: 15 residues. Trimming removed 6 bases at V and 2 bases at J, with 17 bases between. Germline CDR1 MNHEY, CDR2 SMNVEV (reference sequence). CDR3: CASSLGRTAAYEQYF. The CDR3, as DNA: TGTGCCAGCAGCCTGGGTAGGACAGCGGCCTACGAGCAGTACTTC.

The V gene is TRBV24-1, the J gene TRBJ2-3; 7 bases fit TRBD2. J lost 4 bases, V lost 10 bases, and 10 bases had no gene match. Germline CDR1 KGHDR, CDR2 SFDVKD. CDR3 length: 14 residues. CDR3 DNA: TGTGCCACGTCTAGCGGCCCAACCCCAGATACGCAGTATTTT. Translated: CATSSGPTPDTQYF.

This chain uses TRBV6-1 with TRBJ2-7, with D possibly TRBD2 on 6 matching bases. The CDR3 covers 15 residues. Germline CDR1 MNHNS, CDR2 SASEGT. With 1 base removed from V and 0 bases from J, the gap between germline ends came to 10 bases. In DNA, the CDR3 is TGTGCCAGCAGTGAAGTGGTGGGAGGCTCCTACGAGCAGTACTTC. It is translated as CASSEVVGGSYEQYF.

The chain is built from TRBV3-1 and TRBJ2-6; either TRBD1 or TRBD2 may fit D (5 bases each). The CDR3 runs 18 residues. V dropped 2 bases and J dropped 1 base, with 15 bases sitting between them. Germline-derived CDR1 and CDR2 are LGHDT and YNNKEL (reference sequence). CDR3: CASSQWGRYASGANVLTF. As DNA, the CDR3 is TGTGCCAGCAGCCAATGGGGACGGTACGCATCTGGGGCCAACGTCCTGACTTTC.

The chain combines TRBV28 with TRBJ2-4; TRBD1 might be the D (6 bases). The CDR3 sequence is 17 residues long. V was clipped by 4 bases and J by 0 bases, with 16 bases between them. Germline lookup yields CDR1 MDHEN and CDR2 SYDVKM. This CDR3 reads CASSSLGQSLAKNIQYF. In DNA form, the CDR3 reads TGTGCCAGCAGTTCCCTCGGACAGAGCCTAGCCAAAAACATTCAGTACTTC.

The V gene is TRBV4-3, the J gene TRBJ2-1; 7 nucleotides line up with TRBD1. The CDR3 has 18 amino acids. Germline V gene lookup returns CDR1 LGHNA and CDR2 YSLEER. The ends lost 0 bases at V and 13 bases at J; junction bases unmatched: 21. CDR3 coding DNA: TGCGCCAGCAGCCAAGATCTAAAAGGACAGGCCGGCGGAGAGACCCAGTTCTTC. Amino acids: CASSQDLKGQAGGETQFF.

The rearrangement links TRBV20-1 to TRBJ1-2; unclear D gene. The CDR3 is 13 residues long. Trimming stripped 6 bases from V and 5 bases from J, with 16 bases between. The V gene's germline CDR1 is DFQATT and CDR2 SNEGSKA (reference sequence). The DNA for the CDR3 is TGCAGTGCGTCAAAGGGCCAGCCTTATGGCTACACCTTC. This translates into CSASKGQPYGYTF.

This clonotype was counted only a few times. The chain links TRBV10-3 to TRBJ2-7; D possibly corresponds to TRBD1 (5 bases). Germline V lookup: CDR1 ENHRY, CDR2 SYGVKD. V gave up 0 bases and J gave up 5 bases, with 14 bases separating them. The CDR3 consists of 15 residues. CDR3 sequence (DNA): TGTGCCATCAGTGAGTCGATTCCAGGGCTTGACGAGCAGTACTTC. The encoded protein is CAISESIPGLDEQYF.